This T cell receptor beta chain was retrieved from a study of metastatic and nonmetastatic thyroid tumors. Study at large: The authors compared repertoires across blood and tumor or nodule tissue from malignant and benign thyroid patients. Overall study results and limits: The study reportedly found significantly higher TCR beta diversity in malignant thyroid tumors than benign nodules, in blood and tumor.

Authors' analysis steps: Clinicopathological groups differed in CDR3, with these differences serving to build a distant-metastasis classifier for papillary thyroid cancer. With MiXCR, TCRdb reprocessed the PCR reads. It is TCRdb's table, rather than the study itself, that gives the V and J calls and clone size. The sample holds roughly 20,000 clones, around 19% seen once. There were no patients who had received any treatment before thyroid surgery. Germline V gives CDR1 SGHAT, CDR2 FQNNGV. The CDR3 consists of 15 residues. Trimming removed 5 bases from V and 0 bases from J, with 11 bases in between. This clone was picked up many times. Antigen: not known.

The receptor was derived from a male donor with papillary thyroid cancer or a benign thyroid nodule (not recorded which). Some clones in this sample may be carry-over from other donors' samples. The chain has TRBV11-2 and TRBJ2-1; no definite D call. Sequenced input: adjacent normal tissue. This CDR3 is CASSRLDGSYNEQFF. CDR3 nucleotides: TGTGCCAGCAGCCGCCTGGATGGCTCCTACAATGAGCAGTTCTTC.